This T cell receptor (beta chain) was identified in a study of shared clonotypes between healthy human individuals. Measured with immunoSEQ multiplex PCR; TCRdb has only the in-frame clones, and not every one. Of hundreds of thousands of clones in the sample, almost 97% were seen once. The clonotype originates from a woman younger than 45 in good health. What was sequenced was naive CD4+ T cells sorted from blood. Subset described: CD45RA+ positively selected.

Here the CDR3 reads CAWGNSGANVLTF. The CDR3 DNA sequence: TGTGCCTGGGGAAACTCTGGGGCCAACGTCCTGACTTTC. This sequence joins TRBV30 and TRBJ2-6, with D unresolved. V shed 5 bases and J shed 0 bases, with 5 bases lying between them. Germline CDR1 GTSNPN, CDR2 SVGIG (reference sequence). The length of the CDR3 is 13 residues.